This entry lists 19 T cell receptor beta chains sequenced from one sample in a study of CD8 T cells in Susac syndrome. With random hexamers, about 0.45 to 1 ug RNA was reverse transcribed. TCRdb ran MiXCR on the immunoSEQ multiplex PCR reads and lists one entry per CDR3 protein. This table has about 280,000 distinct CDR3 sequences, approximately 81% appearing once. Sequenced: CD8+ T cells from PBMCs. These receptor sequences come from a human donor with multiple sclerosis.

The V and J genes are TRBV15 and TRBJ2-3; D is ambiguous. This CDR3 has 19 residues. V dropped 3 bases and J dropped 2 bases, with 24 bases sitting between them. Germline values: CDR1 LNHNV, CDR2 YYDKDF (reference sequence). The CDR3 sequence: CATSSAIRPAGLDTDTQYF. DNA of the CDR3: TGTGCCACCAGCAGTGCGATTCGGCCCGCCGGTTTAGACACAGATACGCAGTATTTT. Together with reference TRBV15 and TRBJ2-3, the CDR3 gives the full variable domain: DAMVIQNPRYQVTQFGKPVTLSCSQTLNHNVMYWYQQKSSQAPKLLFHYYDKDFNNEADTPDNFQSRRPNTSFCFLDIRSPGLGDTAMYLCATSSAIRPAGLDTDTQYFGPGTRLTVL.

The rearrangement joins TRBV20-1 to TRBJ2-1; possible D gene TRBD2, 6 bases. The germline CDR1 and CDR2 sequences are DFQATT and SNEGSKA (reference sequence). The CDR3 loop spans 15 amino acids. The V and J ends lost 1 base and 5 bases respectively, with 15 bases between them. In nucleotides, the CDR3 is TGCAGTGCTAGAGCCGGGACCCGCGGGGACAATGAGCAGTTCTTC. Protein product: CSARAGTRGDNEQFF.

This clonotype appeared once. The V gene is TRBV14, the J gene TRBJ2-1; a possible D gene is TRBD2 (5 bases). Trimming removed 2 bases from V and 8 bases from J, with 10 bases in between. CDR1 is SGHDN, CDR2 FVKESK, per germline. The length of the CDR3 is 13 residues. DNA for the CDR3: TGTGCCAGCAGCCAACGGGGTAGCGATGAGCAGTTCTTC. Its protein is CASSQRGSDEQFF. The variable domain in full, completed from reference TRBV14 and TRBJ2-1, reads EAGVTQFPSHSVIEKGQTVTLRCDPISGHDNLYWYRRVMGKEIKFLLHFVKESKQDESGMPNNRFLAERTGGTYSTLKVQPAELEDSGVYFCASSQRGSDEQFFGPGTRLTVL.

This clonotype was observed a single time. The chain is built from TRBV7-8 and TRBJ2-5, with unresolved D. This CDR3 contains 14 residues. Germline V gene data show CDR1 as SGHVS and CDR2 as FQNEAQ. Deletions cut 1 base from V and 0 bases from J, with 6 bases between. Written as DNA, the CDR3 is TGTGCCAGCAGCTTAGACCATTACCAAGAGACCCAGTACTTC. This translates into CASSLDHYQETQYF.

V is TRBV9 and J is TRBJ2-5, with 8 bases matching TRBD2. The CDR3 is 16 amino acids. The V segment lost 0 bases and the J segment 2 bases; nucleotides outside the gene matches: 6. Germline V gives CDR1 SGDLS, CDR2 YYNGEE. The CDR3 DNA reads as TGTGCCAGCAGCGTAGTCGGTAGCGGGGTTCAAGAGACCCAGTACTTC. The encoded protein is CASSVVGSGVQETQYF.

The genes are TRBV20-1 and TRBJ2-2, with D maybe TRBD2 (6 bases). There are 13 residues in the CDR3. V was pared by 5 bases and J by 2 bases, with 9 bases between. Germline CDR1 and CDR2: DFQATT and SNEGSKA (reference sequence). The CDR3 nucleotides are TGCAGTGCTGAAGGGACTAACACCGGGGAGCTGTTTTTT. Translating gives CSAEGTNTGELFF.

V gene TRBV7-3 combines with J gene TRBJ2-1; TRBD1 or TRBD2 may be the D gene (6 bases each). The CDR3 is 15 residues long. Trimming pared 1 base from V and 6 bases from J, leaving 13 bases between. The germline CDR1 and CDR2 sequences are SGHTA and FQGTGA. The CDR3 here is CASSLIRGQLNEQFF. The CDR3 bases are TGTGCCAGCAGCTTAATACGGGGGCAACTCAATGAGCAGTTCTTC.

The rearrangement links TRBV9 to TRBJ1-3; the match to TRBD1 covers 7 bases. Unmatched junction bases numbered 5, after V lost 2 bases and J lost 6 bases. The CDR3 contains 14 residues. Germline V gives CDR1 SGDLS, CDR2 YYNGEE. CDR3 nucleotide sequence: TGTGCCAGCAGCGTCGACAGGGCTGAAAACACCATATATTTT. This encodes CASSVDRAENTIYF.

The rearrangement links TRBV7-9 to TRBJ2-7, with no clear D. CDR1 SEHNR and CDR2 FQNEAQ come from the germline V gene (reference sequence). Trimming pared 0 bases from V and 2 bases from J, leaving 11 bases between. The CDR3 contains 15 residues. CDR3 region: CASSLAGRGAYEQYF. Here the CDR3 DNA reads TGTGCCAGCAGCTTAGCCGGTCGTGGGGCCTACGAGCAGTACTTC.

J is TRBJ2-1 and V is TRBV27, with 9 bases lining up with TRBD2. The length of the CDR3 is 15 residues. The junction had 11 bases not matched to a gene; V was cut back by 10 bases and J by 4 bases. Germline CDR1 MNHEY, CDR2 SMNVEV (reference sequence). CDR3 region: CATSRLAEGYNEQFF. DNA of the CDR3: TGTGCCACTTCTCGACTAGCGGAGGGGTACAATGAGCAGTTCTTC.

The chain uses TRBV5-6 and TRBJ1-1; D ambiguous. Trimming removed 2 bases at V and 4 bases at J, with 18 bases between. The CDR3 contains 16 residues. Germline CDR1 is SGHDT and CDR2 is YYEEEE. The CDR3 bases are TGTGCCAGCAGCTTCCGCGGTGTTGAGGGTCGCACTGAAGCTTTCTTT. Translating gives CASSFRGVEGRTEAFF.

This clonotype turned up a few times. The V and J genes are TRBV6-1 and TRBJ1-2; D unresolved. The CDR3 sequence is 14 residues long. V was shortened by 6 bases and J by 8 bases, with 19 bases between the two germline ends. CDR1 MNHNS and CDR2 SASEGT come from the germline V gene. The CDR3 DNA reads TGTGCCAGCAGCGCCAAACCCGCGCGGTTCGGCTACACCTTC. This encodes CASSAKPARFGYTF.

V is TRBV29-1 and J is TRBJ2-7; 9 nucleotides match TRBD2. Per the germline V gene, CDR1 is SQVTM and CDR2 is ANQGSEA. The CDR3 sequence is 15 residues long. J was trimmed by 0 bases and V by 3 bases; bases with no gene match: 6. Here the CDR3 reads CSVDSETSGSYEQYF. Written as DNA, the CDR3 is TGCAGCGTTGACTCTGAGACTAGCGGCTCCTACGAGCAGTACTTC.

CDR3 nucleotides: TGTGCCAGCAGCCAGACAGGGGCCCACAATGAGCAGTTCTTC. Protein sequence: CASSQTGAHNEQFF. The chain is built from TRBV4-2 and TRBJ2-1; TRBD1 agrees at 8 bases. The V segment lost 3 bases and the J segment 5 bases; nucleotides outside the gene matches: 3. Germline-derived CDR1 and CDR2 are LGHNA and YNFKEQ. The CDR3 is made up of 14 amino acids.

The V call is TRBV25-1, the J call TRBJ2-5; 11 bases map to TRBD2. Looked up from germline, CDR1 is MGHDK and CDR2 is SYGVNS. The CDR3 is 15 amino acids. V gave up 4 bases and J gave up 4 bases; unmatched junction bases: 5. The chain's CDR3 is CASSGPGTSGETQYF. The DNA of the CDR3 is TGTGCCAGCAGTGGCCCCGGGACTAGCGGAGAGACCCAGTACTTC.

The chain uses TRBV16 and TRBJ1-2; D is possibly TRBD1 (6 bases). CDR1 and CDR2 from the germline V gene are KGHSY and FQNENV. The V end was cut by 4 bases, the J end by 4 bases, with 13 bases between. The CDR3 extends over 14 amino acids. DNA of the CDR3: TGTGCCAGCAGCCCGGAGGACAGACTCTATGGCTACACCTTC. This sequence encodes CASSPEDRLYGYTF.

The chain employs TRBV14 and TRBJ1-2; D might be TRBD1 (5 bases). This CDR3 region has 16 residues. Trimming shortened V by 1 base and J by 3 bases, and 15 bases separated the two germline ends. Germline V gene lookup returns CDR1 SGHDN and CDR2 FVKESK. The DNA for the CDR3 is TGTGCCAGCAGCCAAGTTGGGGGAATTATGGACTATGGCTACACCTTC. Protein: CASSQVGGIMDYGYTF.

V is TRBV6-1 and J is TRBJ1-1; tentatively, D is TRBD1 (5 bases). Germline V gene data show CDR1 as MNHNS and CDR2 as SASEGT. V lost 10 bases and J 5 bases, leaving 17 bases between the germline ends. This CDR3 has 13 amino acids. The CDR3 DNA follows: TGTGCCATCTTCTCGACAGTAACAACTGAAGCTTTCTTT. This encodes CAIFSTVTTEAFF.

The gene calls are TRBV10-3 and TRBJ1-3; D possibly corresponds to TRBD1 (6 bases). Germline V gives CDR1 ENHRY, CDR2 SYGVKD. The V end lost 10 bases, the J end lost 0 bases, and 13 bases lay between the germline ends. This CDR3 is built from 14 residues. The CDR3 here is CATRAGASGNTIYF. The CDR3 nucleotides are TGTGCCACCCGGGCAGGGGCCTCTGGAAACACCATATATTTT.